Below, 4 T cell receptor beta chains from the same sample are listed, as sequenced in a study of CD8+ T cells in alopecia areata. Isolated RNA was reverse transcribed into cDNA used as the sequencing template. This table comes from immunoSEQ multiplex PCR, and its TCRdb copy is limited to in-frame clones, with some not included. The sample shows 200,000 to 250,000 clones, more than 50% of them seen only once. Sequences were obtained from CD8+ T cells sorted from blood. The receptors derive from a human donor in good health.

The rearrangement joins TRBV11-2 to TRBJ2-3; 7 bases line up with TRBD2. Germline CDR1 reads SGHAT; CDR2 reads FQNNGV. V lost 5 bases and J lost 1; bases outside the gene matches: 3. The CDR3 sequence is 14 residues long. This CDR3 is CASSKRGGTDTQYF. CDR3 DNA sequence: TGTGCCAGCAGCAAACGGGGGGGCACAGATACGCAGTATTTT.

The chain couples TRBV5-6 to TRBJ2-5; 10 nucleotides align to TRBD1. Looked up from germline, CDR1 is SGHDT and CDR2 is YYEEEE. The CDR3 totals 15 residues. V lost 4 bases, J lost 4 bases, and 7 bases stayed unmatched. The CDR3 region has the DNA TGTGCCAGCAGCCCGGGTCGGACAGGGGGAGAGACCCAGTACTTC. It translates to CASSPGRTGGETQYF.

The chain combines TRBV7-3 with TRBJ2-5, with D perhaps matching TRBD1 (6 bases). The CDR3 runs 16 residues. CDR1 is SGHTA, CDR2 FQGTGA, per germline. V was cut by 0 bases and J by 3 bases, with 14 bases left in between. The CDR3 DNA is TGTGCCAGCAGCTTAACCGGGACAAGGGACGAAGAGACCCAGTACTTC. It codes for CASSLTGTRDEETQYF.

This clone was detected a few times. The chain combines TRBV5-1 with TRBJ2-2; D unclear. The CDR3 consists of 17 residues. In germline, CDR1 is SGHRS, CDR2 YFSETQ. V was pared by 0 bases and J by 1 base, with 13 bases between. The CDR3 here is CASSLGLRTGNTGELFF. The DNA for the CDR3 is TGCGCCAGCAGCTTGGGATTGAGGACGGGGAACACCGGGGAGCTGTTTTTT.